This TCR beta chain emerged from a study of blood T cell repertoires in COVID-19. At the level of the study: Nucleic acid was either cDNA or gDNA, and it came from T cells, B-cell-depleted T cells, or PBMCs.

The CDR3 is 15 amino acids. Looked up from germline, CDR1 is SGDLS and CDR2 is YYNGEE. V was pared by 0 bases and J by 4 bases, with 13 bases between. In the original processing: Amplification with reference gene primers provided the estimates of nucleated cell counts. The assay was immunoSEQ multiplex PCR, and TCRdb's table has in-frame clones only and misses some. The V and J calls and clone size are taken from that table; D and trimming were inferred from the DNA. The sample shows 250,000 to 300,000 clones, about 90% of them seen only once. The receptor was derived from a human donor in a cohort exposed to, infected with or recovered from COVID-19 (not recorded which). The donor label of this sample is uncertain. The chain links TRBV9 to TRBJ1-2; D gene uncertain. Input material: PBMCs or T cells enriched from blood (not recorded which). CDR3 loop: CASSVDGRPSYGYTF. CDR3 nucleotide sequence: TGTGCCAGCAGCGTAGACGGCAGGCCTTCCTATGGCTACACCTTC.